Shown below are 21 T cell receptor beta chains from a single sample sequenced in a study of T cell responses to AZD1222 COVID-19 vaccine. Some clones are missing from TCRdb's copy, which holds only in-frame ones; the method was immunoSEQ multiplex PCR. The data show more than 75,000 clones, with about 89% seen just once and 6.5% to 8% held by the top ten. This specimen was peripheral blood, taken on day 0 of AZD1222 vaccination. These receptors all come from an adult in good health.

The V and J genes are TRBV7-2 and TRBJ2-2, with D unresolved. CDR3 length: 13 amino acids. The germline V and J ends were trimmed by 0 bases and 4 bases, with 3 bases remaining between them. Germline assignment: CDR1 SGHTA and CDR2 FQGNSA. The CDR3 sequence is CASSLALTGELFF. The CDR3 DNA reads as TGTGCCAGCAGCTTAGCCCTCACCGGGGAGCTGTTTTTT. The whole variable domain, remainder taken from reference TRBV7-2 and TRBJ2-2, is GAGVSQSPSNKVTEKGKDVELRCDPISGHTALYWYRQSLGQGLEFLIYFQGNSAPDKSGLPSDRFSAERTGGSVSTLTIQRTQQEDSAVYLCASSLALTGELFFGEGSRLTVL.

On this clone itself: The identical CDR3 is also encoded by other nucleotide sequences in the sample. This chain connects TRBV6-2 or TRBV6-3 to TRBJ1-1; TRBD1 might be the D (5 bases). This CDR3 region has 14 residues. CDR1 and CDR2 (germline): MNHEY, SVGEGT. Trimming removed 3 bases at V and 0 bases at J, with 8 bases between. CDR3 in amino acids: CASSYRGMNTEAFF. The DNA for the CDR3 is TGTGCCAGCAGTTATCGGGGGATGAACACTGAAGCTTTCTTT.

J is TRBJ2-5 and V is TRBV5-1; 13 nucleotides align to TRBD2. Germline V lookup: CDR1 SGHRS, CDR2 YFSETQ. The trim removed 3 bases at V and 5 bases at J, leaving 7 bases unmatched. The CDR3 spans 16 residues. CDR3: CASSSQGLAGTETQYF. For the CDR3, the DNA is TGCGCCAGCAGCTCCCAGGGACTAGCGGGAACGGAGACCCAGTACTTC.

J is TRBJ1-3 and V is TRBV11-2; D possibly corresponds to TRBD1 (5 bases). Trimming removed 5 bases at V and 0 bases at J, with 17 bases between. The CDR3 loop spans 17 amino acids. Germline CDR1 reads SGHAT; CDR2 reads FQNNGV. CDR3: CASSPVGGGFSGNTIYF. DNA for the CDR3: TGTGCCAGCAGCCCGGTGGGGGGAGGCTTCTCTGGAAACACCATATATTTT.

This clone was observed a single time. The V call is TRBV10-1, the J call TRBJ1-2, with D unresolved. This CDR3 contains 15 residues. From germline, CDR1 is WNHNN and CDR2 SYGVQD (reference sequence). Trimming removed 0 bases from V and 4 bases from J, with 12 bases in between. For the CDR3, the DNA is TGCGCCAGCAGTGAGTCGGCTAACATATTCTATGGCTACACCTTC. This gives the protein CASSESANIFYGYTF.

The V and J genes are TRBV7-3 and TRBJ2-1; TRBD1 agrees at 8 bases. V lost 5 bases to trimming and J lost 7 bases; unmatched junction nucleotides: 13. Germline V gives CDR1 SGHTA, CDR2 FQGTGA. This CDR3 has 16 residues. CDR3 in DNA: TGTGCCAGCAGCCCTAAAGCCCAGGGGGCTTGGAATGAGCAGTTCTTC. It translates to CASSPKAQGAWNEQFF.

The CDR3 region is CASSGPSREQPQHF. The DNA of the CDR3 is TGTGCCAGCAGCGGACCCTCACGGGAACAGCCCCAGCATTTT. The chain is built from TRBV2 and TRBJ1-5; D unclear. V lost 6 bases, J lost 7 bases, and 16 bases lay in between. The CDR3 extends over 14 amino acids. Per the germline V gene, CDR1 is SNHLY and CDR2 is FYNNEI.

The chain recombines TRBV9 with TRBJ2-1; weak D call: TRBD2 (6 bases). V lost 0 bases and J 0 bases, leaving 16 bases between the germline ends. CDR1 and CDR2 (germline): SGDLS, YYNGEE. There are 18 residues in the CDR3. The CDR3: CASSVATRGGASYNEQFF. The CDR3 region has the DNA TGTGCCAGCAGCGTAGCTACACGGGGCGGGGCCTCCTACAATGAGCAGTTCTTC.

V gene TRBV19 combines with J gene TRBJ2-3; the D gene could be TRBD1 or TRBD2 (5 bases each). V was cut by 7 bases and J by 3 bases, with 20 bases left in between. This CDR3 is built from 16 residues. Germline lookup yields CDR1 LNHDA and CDR2 SQIVND (reference sequence). The CDR3 loop reads CASNPGHVESTDTQYF. The DNA of the CDR3 is TGTGCCAGTAACCCGGGGCATGTAGAGTCAACAGATACGCAGTATTTT.

The chain joins TRBV30 to TRBJ1-5; D gene unclear. The CDR3 runs 13 residues. V was shortened by 0 bases and J by 5 bases, with 8 bases between the two germline ends. Per germline, CDR1 GTSNPN and CDR2 SVGIG (reference sequence). The CDR3 here is CAWSVRPHQPQHF. The DNA for the CDR3 is TGTGCCTGGAGTGTACGACCCCATCAGCCCCAGCATTTT. Full variable domain (rest looked up from reference TRBV30 and TRBJ1-5): SQTIHQWPATLVQPVGSPLSLECTVEGTSNPNLYWYRQAAGRGLQLLFYSVGIGQISSEVPQNLSASRPQDRQFILSSKKLLLSDSGFYLCAWSVRPHQPQHFGDGTRLSIL.

The gene calls are TRBV5-1 and TRBJ2-2; D is perhaps TRBD1 (6 bases). The V gene lost 1 base and the J gene lost 4 bases, with 8 bases spanning the gap. Germline V gives CDR1 SGHRS, CDR2 YFSETQ. The CDR3 loop spans 14 amino acids. The CDR3 here is CASSLPDSTGELFF. In DNA form, the CDR3 reads TGCGCCAGCAGCTTGCCGGACAGCACCGGGGAGCTGTTTTTT.

This rearrangement joins TRBV6-1 to TRBJ1-2; TRBD1 matches 7 bases. V shed 1 base and J 0 bases; nucleotides not matched to a gene: 2. Looked up from germline, CDR1 is MNHNS and CDR2 is SASEGT. The CDR3 length is 15 residues. The CDR3 is CASSEGDRTNYGYTF. The CDR3 coding sequence is TGTGCCAGCAGTGAAGGGGACAGAACTAACTATGGCTACACCTTC.

The table lists this clone with a count of one. J is TRBJ2-1 and V is TRBV3-1 (or the pseudogene TRBV3-2), with 11 bases that match TRBD2. The CDR3 contains 14 residues. J lost 10 bases, V lost 1 base, and 3 bases had no gene match. From germline, CDR1 is LGHDT and CDR2 YNNKEL (reference sequence). DNA for the CDR3: TGTGCCAGCAGCCAAGCCGGGACTAGCGGCGAGCAGTTCTTC. Translated, it gives CASSQAGTSGEQFF.

The V gene is TRBV2, the J gene TRBJ1-1, with D possibly being TRBD1 (5 bases). V lost 5 bases and J lost 2, with 15 bases in between. Germline V gives CDR1 SNHLY, CDR2 FYNNEI. The CDR3 has 15 residues. CDR3 DNA: TGTGCCAGCAGTTACCAGACAGTCTCTAACACTGAAGCTTTCTTT. As protein: CASSYQTVSNTEAFF.

The gene calls are TRBV7-3 and TRBJ2-1; 11 bases are a match to TRBD1. CDR3 size: 15 residues. Unmatched junction bases numbered 4, after V lost 5 bases and J lost 4 bases. CDR1 and CDR2 (germline): SGHTA, FQGTGA. In DNA form, the CDR3 reads TGTGCCAGCAGCCCCGGGACAGGGGGGTACAATGAGCAGTTCTTC. The encoded protein is CASSPGTGGYNEQFF. Combining the CDR3 with reference TRBV7-3 and TRBJ2-1 gives the whole variable domain GAGVSQTPSNKVTEKGKYVELRCDPISGHTALYWYRQSLGQGPEFLIYFQGTGAADDSGLPNDRFFAVRPEGSVSTLKIQRTERGDSAVYLCASSPGTGGYNEQFFGPGTRLTVL.

V gene TRBV3-1 (or the pseudogene TRBV3-2) combines with J gene TRBJ1-1; D not resolved. This CDR3 has 14 residues. The germline V gene encodes CDR1 LGHDT and CDR2 YNNKEL (reference sequence). V was shortened by 5 bases and J by 0 bases, with 10 bases between the two germline ends. As DNA, the CDR3 is TGTGCCAGCAGCACGCCGGGAGTGAACACTGAAGCTTTCTTT. This codes for CASSTPGVNTEAFF.

This chain uses TRBV4-1 with TRBJ1-6; unclear D gene. Trimming shortened V by 0 bases and J by 8 bases, and 5 bases separated the two germline ends. Germline CDR1 and CDR2: MGHRA and YSYEKL. The CDR3 spans 13 residues. The CDR3 is CASSQEWDSPLHF. Here the CDR3 DNA reads TGCGCCAGCAGCCAAGAGTGGGATTCACCCCTCCACTTT.

V gene TRBV7-3 combines with J gene TRBJ2-3; D unresolved. Germline loops: CDR1 SGHTA, CDR2 FQGTGA. Deletions cut 3 bases from V and 0 bases from J, with 10 bases between. The CDR3 is 15 residues long. Written as DNA, the CDR3 is TGTGCCAGCAGCTTTACATCTACTAGCACAGATACGCAGTATTTT. It specifies CASSFTSTSTDTQYF.

Here the CDR3 reads CASSPRGEPNQPQHF. The CDR3 region has the DNA TGTGCCAGCAGCCCCCGGGGGGAGCCCAATCAGCCCCAGCATTTT. This chain links TRBV7-9 with TRBJ1-5; D may be TRBD1 (5 bases). Germline V CDR1 and CDR2: SEHNR, FQNEAQ (reference sequence). Trimming removed 5 bases from V and 3 bases from J, with 14 bases in between. The CDR3 contains 15 residues.

V gene TRBV24-1 combines with J gene TRBJ1-2; no clear D gene. V shed 5 bases and J shed 2 bases, with 5 bases lying between them. CDR3 length: 12 residues. In germline, CDR1 is KGHDR, CDR2 SFDVKD. Written as DNA, the CDR3 is TGTGCCACCAGTGCGGTAAACTATGGCTACACCTTC. Translation gives CATSAVNYGYTF.

The genes are TRBV28 and TRBJ2-3; D not certain. Germline V gives CDR1 MDHEN, CDR2 SYDVKM. The length of the CDR3 is 15 residues. Trimming stripped 3 bases from V and 0 bases from J, with 10 bases between. The CDR3 loop reads CASSFKGRSTDTQYF. CDR3 DNA sequence: TGTGCCAGCAGTTTTAAGGGAAGAAGCACAGATACGCAGTATTTT.